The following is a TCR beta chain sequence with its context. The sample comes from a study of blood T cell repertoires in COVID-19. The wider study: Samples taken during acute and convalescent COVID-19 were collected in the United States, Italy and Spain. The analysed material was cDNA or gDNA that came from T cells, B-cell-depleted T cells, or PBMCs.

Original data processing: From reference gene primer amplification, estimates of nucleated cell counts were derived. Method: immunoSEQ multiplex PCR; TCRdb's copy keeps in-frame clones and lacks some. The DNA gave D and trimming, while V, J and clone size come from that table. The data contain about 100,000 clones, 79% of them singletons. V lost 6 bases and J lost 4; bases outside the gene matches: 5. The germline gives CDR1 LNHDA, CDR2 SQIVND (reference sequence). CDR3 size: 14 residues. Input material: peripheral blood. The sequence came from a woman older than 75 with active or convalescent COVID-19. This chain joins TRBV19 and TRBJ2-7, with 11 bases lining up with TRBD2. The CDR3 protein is CASSTSGSRYEQYF. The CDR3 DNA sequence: TGTGCCAGTAGCACTAGCGGGAGTCGGTACGAGCAGTACTTC.